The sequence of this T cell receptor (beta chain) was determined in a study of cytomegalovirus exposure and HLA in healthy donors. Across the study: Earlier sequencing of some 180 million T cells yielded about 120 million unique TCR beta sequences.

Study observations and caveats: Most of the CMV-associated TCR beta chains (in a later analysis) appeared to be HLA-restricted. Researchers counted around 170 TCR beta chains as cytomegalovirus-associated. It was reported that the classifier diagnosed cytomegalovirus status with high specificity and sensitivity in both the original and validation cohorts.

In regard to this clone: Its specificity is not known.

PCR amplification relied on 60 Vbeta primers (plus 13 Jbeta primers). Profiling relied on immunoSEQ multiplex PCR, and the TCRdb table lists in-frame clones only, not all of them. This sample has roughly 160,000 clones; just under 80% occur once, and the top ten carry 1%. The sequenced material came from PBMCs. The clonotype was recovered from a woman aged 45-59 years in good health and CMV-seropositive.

This chain's CDR3 is CASSPRQLEKLFF. CDR3 DNA: TGTGCCAGCTCACCACGACAGCTTGAAAAACTGTTTTTT. The gene calls are TRBV18 and TRBJ1-4, with a possible D match to TRBD1 (5 bases). Germline V gene sequence: CDR1 KGHSH, CDR2 LQKENI. This CDR3 is built from 13 residues. Trimming cost V 1 base and J 7 bases, with 7 bases left between them. Full variable domain (remainder filled in from reference TRBV18 and TRBJ1-4): NAGVMQNPRHLVRRRGQEARLRCSPMKGHSHVYWYRQLPEEGLKFMVYLQKENIIDESGMPKERFSAEFPKEGPSILRIQQVVRGDSAAYFCASSPRQLEKLFFGSGTQLSVL.